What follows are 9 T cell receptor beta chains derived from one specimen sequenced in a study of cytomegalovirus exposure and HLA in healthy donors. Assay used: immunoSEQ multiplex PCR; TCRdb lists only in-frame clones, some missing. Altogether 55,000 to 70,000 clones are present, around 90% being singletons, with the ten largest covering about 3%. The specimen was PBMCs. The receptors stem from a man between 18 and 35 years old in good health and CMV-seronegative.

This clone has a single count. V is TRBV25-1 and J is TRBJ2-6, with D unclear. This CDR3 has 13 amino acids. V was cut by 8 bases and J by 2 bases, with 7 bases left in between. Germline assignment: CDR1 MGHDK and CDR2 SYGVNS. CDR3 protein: CASSRTGANVLTF. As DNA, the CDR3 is TGTGCCAGCTCTAGGACTGGGGCCAACGTCCTGACTTTC.

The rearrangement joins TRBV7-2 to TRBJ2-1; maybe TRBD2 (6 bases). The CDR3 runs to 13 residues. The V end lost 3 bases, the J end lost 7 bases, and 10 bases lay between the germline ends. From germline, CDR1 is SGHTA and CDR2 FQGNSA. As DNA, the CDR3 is TGTGCCAGCAGCTTTGGGCTAGCGAATGAGCAGTTCTTC. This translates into CASSFGLANEQFF. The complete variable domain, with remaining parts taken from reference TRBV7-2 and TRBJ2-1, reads GAGVSQSPSNKVTEKGKDVELRCDPISGHTALYWYRQSLGQGLEFLIYFQGNSAPDKSGLPSDRFSAERTGGSVSTLTIQRTQQEDSAVYLCASSFGLANEQFFGPGTRLTVL.

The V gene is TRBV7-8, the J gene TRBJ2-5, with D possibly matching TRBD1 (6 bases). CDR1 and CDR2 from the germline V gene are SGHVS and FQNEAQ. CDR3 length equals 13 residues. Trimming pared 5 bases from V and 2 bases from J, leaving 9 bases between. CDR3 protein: CASSPGQQETQYF. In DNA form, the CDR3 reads TGTGCCAGCAGCCCCGGACAGCAAGAGACCCAGTACTTC.

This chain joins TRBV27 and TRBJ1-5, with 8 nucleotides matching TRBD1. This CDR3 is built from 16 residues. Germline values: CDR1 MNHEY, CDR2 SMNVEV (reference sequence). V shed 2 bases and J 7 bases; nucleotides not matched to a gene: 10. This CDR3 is CASSLNLRTGSQPQHF. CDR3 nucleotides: TGTGCCAGCAGTTTAAATCTCCGGACAGGGTCACAGCCCCAGCATTTT.

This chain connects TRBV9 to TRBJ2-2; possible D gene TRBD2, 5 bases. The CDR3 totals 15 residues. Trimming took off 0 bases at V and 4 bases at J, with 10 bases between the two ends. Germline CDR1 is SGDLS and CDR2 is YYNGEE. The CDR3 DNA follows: TGTGCCAGCAGCGTAGTTAGGACTGGCACCGGGGAGCTGTTTTTT. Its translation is CASSVVRTGTGELFF.

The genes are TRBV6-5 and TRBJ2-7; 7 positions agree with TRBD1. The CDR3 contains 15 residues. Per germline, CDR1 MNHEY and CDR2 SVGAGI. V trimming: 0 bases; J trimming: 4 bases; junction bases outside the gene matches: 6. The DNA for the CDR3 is TGTGCCAGCAGTTACTCCGGCAGGGGGAATTACGAGCAGTACTTC. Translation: CASSYSGRGNYEQYF.

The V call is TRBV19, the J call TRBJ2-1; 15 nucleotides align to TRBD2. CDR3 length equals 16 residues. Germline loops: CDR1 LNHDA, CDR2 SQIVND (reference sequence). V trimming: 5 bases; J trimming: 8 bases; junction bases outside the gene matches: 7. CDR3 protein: CASSARTSGRAHEQFF. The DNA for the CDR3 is TGTGCCAGTAGTGCCCGGACTAGCGGGAGGGCCCATGAGCAGTTCTTC.

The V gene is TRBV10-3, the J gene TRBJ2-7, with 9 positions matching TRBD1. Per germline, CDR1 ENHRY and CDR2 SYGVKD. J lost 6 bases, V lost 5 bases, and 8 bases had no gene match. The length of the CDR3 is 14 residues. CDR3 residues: CAISPPTGGGEQYF. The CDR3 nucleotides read TGTGCCATCAGTCCCCCGACAGGGGGAGGCGAGCAGTACTTC.

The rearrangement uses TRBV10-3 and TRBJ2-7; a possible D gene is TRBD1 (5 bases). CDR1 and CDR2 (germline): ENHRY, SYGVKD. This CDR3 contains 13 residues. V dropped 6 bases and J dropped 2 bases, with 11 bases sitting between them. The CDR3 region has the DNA TGTGCCATCAGGCCCGGACAACCCTACGAGCAGTACTTC. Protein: CAIRPGQPYEQYF.